Below are 32 T cell receptor beta chains sequenced from a single sample in a study of T cell responses to AZD1222 COVID-19 vaccine (dated by TCRdb to the early 2020s). Receptors were amplified or captured by the immunoSEQ multiplex PCR assay. TCRdb mirrors the immuneACCESS table, restricted to in-frame sequences. Some clones are absent from its copies; in checked studies, under half trace to an unresolved V gene, and the reason for the others is unknown. The sample table holds about 92,000 clones, of which around 90% were seen once. About 25% of the sample is held by the ten biggest clonotypes. Per the publication, the time point label means: baseline before first vaccination. Here the sequenced sample was peripheral blood, taken on day 0 of AZD1222 vaccination. The receptors shown here come from an adult in good health.

This rearrangement joins TRBV18 to TRBJ2-1, with D possibly being TRBD2 (5 bases). The CDR3 consists of 14 residues. Per germline, CDR1 KGHSH and CDR2 LQKENI. Trimming took off 10 bases at V and 7 bases at J, with 20 bases between the two ends. The CDR3 nucleotides read TGTGCCACCTTACCCAGCCGGGGTTGGAATGAGCAGTTCTTC. Translated, it gives CATLPSRGWNEQFF.

This clone showed up just a few times. The chain links TRBV6-1 to TRBJ1-6; perhaps TRBD1 as D (6 bases). The CDR3 totals 15 residues. Germline values: CDR1 MNHNS, CDR2 SASEGT. The ends were cut back, 2 bases at V and 6 bases at J, with 11 bases in the middle. Here the CDR3 DNA reads TGTGCCAGCAGTGAACAGGGGAGGGTTAATTCACCCCTCCACTTT. Protein product: CASSEQGRVNSPLHF.

The chain has TRBV11-3 and TRBJ2-6; D gene uncertain. V gave up 5 bases and J gave up 1 base, with 6 bases separating them. The CDR3 runs 14 residues. Germline V CDR1 and CDR2: SGHNT, YENEEA. CDR3: CASSAGSGANVLTF. The DNA for the CDR3 is TGTGCCAGCAGCGCCGGGTCTGGGGCCAACGTCCTGACTTTC.

The V gene is TRBV28, the J gene TRBJ1-5; D is unresolved. The ends were cut back, 5 bases at V and 10 bases at J, with 12 bases in the middle. The CDR3 loop spans 12 amino acids. The V gene's germline CDR1 is MDHEN and CDR2 SYDVKM. The CDR3 DNA sequence: TGTGCCAGCAGTCTAAATCAGTCCCCCCAGCATTTT. The encoded protein is CASSLNQSPQHF.

This chain uses TRBV7-9 with TRBJ2-2, with D tentatively TRBD1 (6 bases). CDR3 length equals 15 residues. Germline V gene data show CDR1 as SEHNR and CDR2 as FQNEAQ (reference sequence). The V end lost 5 bases, the J end lost 2 bases, and 12 bases lay between the germline ends. The CDR3 DNA reads as TGTGCCAGCAGCCCGGGACACTTAAACACCGGGGAGCTGTTTTTT. This sequence encodes CASSPGHLNTGELFF.

V gene TRBV5-1 combines with J gene TRBJ2-3; 7 positions match TRBD2. Germline loops: CDR1 SGHRS, CDR2 YFSETQ. The J segment lost 5 bases and the V segment lost 3 bases, leaving 12 bases of the junction unmatched. CDR3 size: 16 residues. This CDR3 reads CASSYPTNGLEDTQYF. The DNA of the CDR3 is TGCGCCAGCAGCTACCCCACCAACGGACTAGAAGATACGCAGTATTTT.

The chain combines TRBV7-2 with TRBJ2-5; no clear D gene. CDR3 size: 15 residues. V was pared by 5 bases and J by 0 bases, with 13 bases between. Germline CDR1 reads SGHTA; CDR2 reads FQGNSA. CDR3 coding DNA: TGTGCCAGCAGCCCCGTTGGAGCCCACCAAGAGACCCAGTACTTC. This translates into CASSPVGAHQETQYF.

This sequence joins TRBV12-5 and TRBJ2-7; a weak D match, TRBD1 (5 bases). This CDR3 region has 14 residues. Germline assignment: CDR1 LGHNT and CDR2 FRNRAP. The CDR3 nucleotides read TGTGGGGAAGGGGCCAACTCCGTTACGGGTGAGCAGTACTTC. Encoded protein: CGEGANSVTGEQYF.

The chain links TRBV3-1 (or the pseudogene TRBV3-2) to TRBJ2-7, with 8 bases fitting TRBD2. Germline CDR1 reads LGHDT; CDR2 reads YNNKEL (reference sequence). This CDR3 has 15 residues. V was pared by 4 bases and J by 1 base, with 6 bases of the junction left unmatched. The CDR3 here is CASSLSASGSYEQYF. The CDR3 region has the DNA TGTGCCAGCAGCCTGTCGGCTAGCGGGTCCTACGAGCAGTACTTC.

V gene TRBV11-2 combines with J gene TRBJ1-6; 8 bases line up with TRBD1. The J segment lost 8 bases and the V segment lost 4 bases, leaving 10 bases of the junction unmatched. Germline-derived CDR1 and CDR2 are SGHAT and FQNNGV. This CDR3 comprises 16 residues. CDR3 nucleotides: TGTGCCAGCAGCTCGCGGACCGGGACAGGAGATTCACCCCTCCACTTT. Amino acid sequence: CASSSRTGTGDSPLHF.

The J gene is TRBJ2-2, the V gene TRBV7-3, with D tentatively TRBD2 (5 bases). Deletions cut 3 bases from V and 1 base from J, with 15 bases between. CDR1 is SGHTA, CDR2 FQGTGA, per germline. This CDR3 is 17 amino acids long. The CDR3 here is CASSFAVSSWNTGELFF. Here the CDR3 DNA reads TGTGCCAGCAGCTTCGCGGTGTCTAGCTGGAACACCGGGGAGCTGTTTTTT.

This clone was seen more than once but under ten times. The chain recombines TRBV27 with TRBJ2-6; D perhaps matches TRBD2 (6 bases). The V end was cut by 10 bases, the J end by 2 bases, with 12 bases between. The length of the CDR3 is 14 residues. Looked up from germline, CDR1 is MNHEY and CDR2 is SMNVEV (reference sequence). CDR3 in amino acids: CATMWGAGANVLTF. DNA for the CDR3: TGTGCCACTATGTGGGGGGCTGGGGCCAACGTCCTGACTTTC.

The chain has TRBV28 and TRBJ2-5; 9 nucleotides match TRBD2. Trimming took 4 bases from V and 5 from J; bases not matched to a gene: 14. CDR1 is MDHEN, CDR2 SYDVKM, per germline. This CDR3 is 17 amino acids long. The CDR3 bases are TGTGCCAGCAGTTACCCCCAGGCGGGAGGGGGAAGTGAGACCCAGTACTTC. It translates to CASSYPQAGGGSETQYF. Looking up the rest from reference TRBV28 and TRBJ2-5 gives the full variable domain: DVKVTQSSRYLVKRTGEKVFLECVQDMDHENMFWYRQDPGLGLRLIYFSYDVKMKEKGDIPEGYSVSREKKERFSLILESASTNQTSMYLCASSYPQAGGGSETQYFGPGTRLLVL.

The chain carries TRBV18 and TRBJ2-1; unclear D gene. The CDR3 spans 12 residues. CDR1 and CDR2 (germline): KGHSH, LQKENI. V gave up 1 base and J gave up 9 bases, with 7 bases separating them. The CDR3 DNA reads as TGTGCCAGCTCACCACTGGGTATTGAGCAGTTCTTC. This encodes CASSPLGIEQFF.

The chain has TRBV4-1 and TRBJ1-1; possibly TRBD1 for D (6 bases). This CDR3 region has 16 residues. The V end was cut by 0 bases, the J end by 0 bases, with 11 bases between. The germline CDR1 and CDR2 sequences are MGHRA and YSYEKL. CDR3 sequence (DNA): TGCGCCAGCAGCCAAGATAGGGGGGCCCTGAACACTGAAGCTTTCTTT. Translated: CASSQDRGALNTEAFF.

The chain recombines TRBV2 with TRBJ2-5; 10 nucleotides match TRBD1. The CDR3 sequence is 16 residues long. V lost 2 bases to trimming and J lost 4 bases; unmatched junction nucleotides: 7. Germline loops: CDR1 SNHLY, CDR2 FYNNEI. CDR3 DNA sequence: TGTGCCAGCAGTGAATACGGGACAGGGGCCCGAGAGACCCAGTACTTC. Protein product: CASSEYGTGARETQYF. Combining the CDR3 with reference TRBV2 and TRBJ2-5 gives the whole variable domain EPEVTQTPSHQVTQMGQEVILRCVPISNHLYFYWYRQILGQKVEFLVSFYNNEISEKSEIFDDQFSVERPDGSNFTLKIRSTKLEDSAMYFCASSEYGTGARETQYFGPGTRLLVL.

This rearrangement joins TRBV28 to TRBJ1-2; no clear D. V lost 7 bases and J 2 bases, leaving 5 bases between the germline ends. The CDR3 has 11 amino acids. Germline V gives CDR1 MDHEN, CDR2 SYDVKM. The CDR3 nucleotides are TGTGCCAGCACCGGCAACTATGGCTACACCTTC. Translated, it gives CASTGNYGYTF.

The chain has TRBV3-1 (or the pseudogene TRBV3-2) and TRBJ1-1, with D unclear. This CDR3 region has 15 residues. Trimming took 3 bases from V and 4 from J, leaving 15 bases between them. From germline, CDR1 is LGHDT and CDR2 YNNKEL (reference sequence). Written as DNA, the CDR3 is TGTGCCAGCAGCCAGGACCTCGGAGGGCGCACTGAAGCTTTCTTT. This encodes CASSQDLGGRTEAFF.

The rearrangement uses TRBV19 and TRBJ2-5; D may be TRBD2 (6 bases). The CDR3 covers 13 residues. The V gene's germline CDR1 is LNHDA and CDR2 SQIVND (reference sequence). V was cut by 7 bases and J by 5 bases, with 14 bases left in between. CDR3 DNA sequence: TGTGCCAGTAACTTCGGGGGAACCGAGACCCAGTACTTC. It is translated as CASNFGGTETQYF.

This chain uses TRBV6-4 with TRBJ1-2; 11 bases fit TRBD1. This CDR3 comprises 14 residues. V lost 2 bases, J lost 4 bases, and 0 bases stayed unmatched. CDR1 is MRHNA, CDR2 SNTAGT, per germline. The CDR3: CASSDGTGGYGYTF. In DNA form, the CDR3 reads TGTGCCAGCAGTGACGGGACAGGGGGCTATGGCTACACCTTC.

This chain links TRBV28 with TRBJ1-1; TRBD1 might be the D (5 bases). The CDR3 length is 15 residues. Deletions cut 6 bases from V and 1 base from J, with 15 bases between. Germline CDR1 MDHEN, CDR2 SYDVKM. The CDR3 DNA reads TGTGCCAGCAGCACCGGGACCCCATCGAACACTGAAGCTTTCTTT. It specifies CASSTGTPSNTEAFF.

The J gene is TRBJ2-2, the V gene TRBV19; 9 bases map to TRBD1. Germline V gives CDR1 LNHDA, CDR2 SQIVND (reference sequence). The CDR3 loop spans 17 amino acids. Trimming took 5 bases from V and 6 from J; bases not matched to a gene: 13. The CDR3 DNA follows: TGTGCCAGTAGTTCCCTCCCGGGACAGGGAGTCCCCGGGGAGCTGTTTTTT. Translation: CASSSLPGQGVPGELFF.

The V call is TRBV6-5, the J call TRBJ1-2; no reliable D call. The CDR3 spans 13 residues. V was trimmed by 5 bases and J by 4 bases, leaving 11 bases between them. CDR1 is MNHEY, CDR2 SVGAGI, per germline. The CDR3 reads CASSLAESYGYTF. As DNA, the CDR3 is TGTGCCAGCAGTCTAGCAGAGTCCTATGGCTACACCTTC.

This chain joins TRBV5-1 and TRBJ1-2; D gene uncertain. Trimming took 3 bases from V and 7 from J, leaving 16 bases between them. The length of the CDR3 is 14 residues. From germline, CDR1 is SGHRS and CDR2 YFSETQ. CDR3 in amino acids: CASSSPGRDLGYTF. CDR3 sequence (DNA): TGCGCCAGCAGCTCCCCCGGTAGGGATCTTGGCTACACCTTC. Supplemented by reference TRBV5-1 and TRBJ1-2, the full variable domain reads KAGVTQTPRYLIKTRGQQVTLSCSPISGHRSVSWYQQTPGQGLQFLFEYFSETQRNKGNFPGRFSGRQFSNSRSEMNVSTLELGDSALYLCASSSPGRDLGYTFGSGTRLTVV.

The rearrangement links TRBV30 to TRBJ2-4, with TRBD2 matching over 7 bases. V shed 4 bases, J shed 6 bases, and the junction held 9 bases outside the gene matches. The CDR3 runs 14 residues. Germline CDR1 GTSNPN, CDR2 SVGIG (reference sequence). The CDR3 coding sequence is TGTGCCTGGACCTCGGGGGGAGGAGGAAACATTCAGTACTTC. Its translation: CAWTSGGGGNIQYF.

In DNA, the CDR3 is TGTGCCAGCAGTTTTCAGGGGGCCCGGATAGACAATGAGCAGTTCTTC. This sequence encodes CASSFQGARIDNEQFF. The J gene is TRBJ2-1, the V gene TRBV27, with 8 positions matching TRBD1. The germline V gene has CDR1 MNHEY and CDR2 SMNVEV (reference sequence). The CDR3 runs to 16 residues. V was clipped by 3 bases and J by 5 bases; unmatched bases: 9.

The rearrangement joins TRBV3-1 (or the pseudogene TRBV3-2) to TRBJ2-3, with D possibly being TRBD2 (6 bases). This CDR3 has 13 amino acids. Germline values: CDR1 LGHDT, CDR2 YNNKEL (reference sequence). Trimming took off 3 bases at V and 3 bases at J, with 7 bases between the two ends. CDR3 nucleotide sequence: TGTGCCAGCAGCCAGGGGGGAACAGATACGCAGTATTTT. Residues: CASSQGGTDTQYF.

The chain combines TRBV4-2 with TRBJ2-7; weak D call: TRBD2 (5 bases). Per germline, CDR1 LGHNA and CDR2 YNFKEQ. Trimming left V 0 bases short and J 3 bases short, with 12 bases between. CDR3 size: 15 residues. The CDR3 nucleotides read TGTGCCAGCAGCCAAGATCTGGCGGGCAGCTACGAGCAGTACTTC. This translates into CASSQDLAGSYEQYF.

A few counts support this clone. The chain joins TRBV7-2 to TRBJ1-3; D not resolved. Germline CDR1 is SGHTA and CDR2 is FQGNSA. The V end lost 0 bases, the J end lost 0 bases, and 9 bases lay between the germline ends. There are 16 residues in the CDR3. The CDR3 here is CASSLALPGSGNTIYF. The CDR3 DNA follows: TGTGCCAGCAGCTTAGCGCTGCCAGGCTCTGGAAACACCATATATTTT.

This rearrangement joins TRBV9 to TRBJ2-2; 11 bases agree with TRBD2. Germline values: CDR1 SGDLS, CDR2 YYNGEE. Trimming took 4 bases from V and 9 from J; bases not matched to a gene: 11. The CDR3 loop spans 16 amino acids. CDR3 sequence: CASSPGGGTSGRELFF. CDR3 in DNA: TGTGCCAGCAGCCCCGGGGGAGGGACTAGCGGCCGGGAGCTGTTTTTT. The variable domain in full, completed from reference TRBV9 and TRBJ2-2, reads DSGVTQTPKHLITATGQRVTLRCSPRSGDLSVYWYQQSLDQGLQFLIQYYNGEERAKGNILERFSAQQFPDLHSELNLSSLELGDSALYFCASSPGGGTSGRELFFGEGSRLTVL.

The chain has TRBV7-6 and TRBJ1-2; D gene ambiguous. CDR1 is SGHVS and CDR2 is FNYEAQ in the germline V gene. V gave up 4 bases and J gave up 8 bases, with 8 bases separating them. The CDR3 consists of 11 residues. The CDR3 sequence is CASSSLEGYTF. The CDR3 DNA is TGTGCCAGCAGCTCTCTAGAGGGCTACACCTTC.

The chain links TRBV7-2 to TRBJ2-5; 7 nucleotides align to TRBD2. This CDR3 spans 13 amino acids. The J segment lost 2 bases and the V segment lost 7 bases, leaving 4 bases of the junction unmatched. CDR1 is SGHTA, CDR2 FQGNSA, per germline. For the CDR3, the DNA is TGTGCCAGCACCCTGGGACTACAAGAGACCCAGTACTTC. This gives the protein CASTLGLQETQYF.